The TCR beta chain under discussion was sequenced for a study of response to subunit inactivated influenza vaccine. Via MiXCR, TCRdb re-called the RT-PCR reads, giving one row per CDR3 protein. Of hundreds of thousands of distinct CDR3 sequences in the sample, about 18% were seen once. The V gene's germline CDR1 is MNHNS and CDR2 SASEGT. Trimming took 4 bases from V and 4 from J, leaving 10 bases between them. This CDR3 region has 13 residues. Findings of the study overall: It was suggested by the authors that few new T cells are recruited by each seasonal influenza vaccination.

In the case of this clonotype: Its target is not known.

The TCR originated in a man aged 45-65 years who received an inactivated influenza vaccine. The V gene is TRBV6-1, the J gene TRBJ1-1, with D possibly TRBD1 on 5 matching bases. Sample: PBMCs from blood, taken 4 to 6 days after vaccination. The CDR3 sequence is CASSGQLRTEAFF. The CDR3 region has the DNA TGTGCCAGCAGTGGACAGCTGCGCACTGAAGCTTTCTTT.